The clone carrying this T cell receptor (beta chain) has at least ten counts. V lost 2 bases and J lost 6, with 14 bases in between. The CDR3 sequence is 15 residues long. Germline lookup yields CDR1 SGHTA and CDR2 FQGNSA. TCRdb re-derived calls from the 5' RACE reads in MiXCR, one entry per CDR3 protein. There are roughly 54,000 distinct CDR3 sequences in the sample; around 5.2% occur only once, and under 8% lies in the top ten. The sample comes from a study of early T cells in non-severe SARS-CoV-2 infection. This clonotype originated in an adult who was a healthcare worker with PCR-confirmed SARS-CoV-2 infection or an uninfected control (not recorded which). The V and J genes are TRBV7-2 and TRBJ2-1, with D perhaps matching TRBD2 (5 bases). The sample comprised whole blood. Written as DNA, the CDR3 is TGTGCCAGCAGCTTATGGGAGTTTCCCGTCAATGAGCAGTTCTTC. Translated, it gives CASSLWEFPVNEQFF.